This T cell receptor (beta chain) was identified in a study of shared clonotypes between healthy human individuals. Study overall: Ranging from 18 to 49 in age, donors were a couple of women and a few men. CD8 memory received one plate per donor, CD8 naive two, CD4 memory three and CD4 naive three.

HIV-negative, healthy adults without recent acute infections or vaccinations were the donors. Each donor was a Caucasian adult residing in Nashville, Tennessee. This clone occurred once. This CDR3 has 13 amino acids. The germline V gene encodes CDR1 SQVTM and CDR2 ANQGSEA. The table came from immunoSEQ multiplex PCR; TCRdb's copy has only in-frame clones and leaves some out. The sample yields fewer than 2.5 million clones, 93% seen once. The chain combines TRBV29-1 with TRBJ2-5, with 8 positions matching TRBD1. The J call is doubtful: the DNA matches TRBJ2-7 better. The sequencing sample was made of naive CD4+ T cells from PBMCs. The sample's subset: CD45RA+ positively selected. The clonotype comes from a man aged 18 to 30 in good health. Some clones in this sample may be carry-over from other donors' samples. CDR3 DNA: TGCAGCGGGTTTCGACAGGGGTGGTACGAGCAGTACTTC. It is translated as CSGFRQGWYEQYF.